One and the same sample provided the 32 T cell receptor beta chains below, sequenced in a study of cytomegalovirus exposure and HLA in healthy donors. A multiplex PCR was run with 60 Vbeta primers and 13 Jbeta primers. The repertoire was sequenced with immunoSEQ multiplex PCR; TCRdb's copy has only in-frame clones and lacks some. The sample gives 110,000 to 150,000 clones, approximately 70% of which show up once; 1.5% to 2% is in the top ten. The sequenced sample was PBMCs. These TCRs come from a woman aged 25 to 39 in good health and CMV-seronegative.

The chain employs TRBV25-1 and TRBJ2-5; 10 nucleotides agree with TRBD1. V shed 6 bases, J shed 3 bases, and the junction held 4 bases outside the gene matches. CDR3 length: 14 amino acids. Germline V gene lookup returns CDR1 MGHDK and CDR2 SYGVNS. The CDR3 bases are TGTGCCAGCAGCCAAGGACAGGGGGAAGAGACCCAGTACTTC. Protein product: CASSQGQGEETQYF.

In this sample, this clone turned up a few times. The chain has TRBV19 and TRBJ1-1; tentatively, D is TRBD1 (5 bases). V dropped 9 bases and J dropped 1 base, with 15 bases sitting between them. The CDR3 covers 14 residues. From germline, CDR1 is LNHDA and CDR2 SQIVND (reference sequence). The CDR3: CASRLREANTEAFF. The CDR3 region has the DNA TGTGCCAGCAGACTCAGGGAGGCGAACACTGAAGCTTTCTTT.

The genes are TRBV30 and TRBJ1-2; D is unresolved. This CDR3 spans 12 amino acids. Germline V gene sequence: CDR1 GTSNPN, CDR2 SVGIG (reference sequence). Deletions cut 4 bases from V and 2 bases from J, with 8 bases between. The CDR3 region has the DNA TGTGCCTGGATGGGAGCGAACTATGGCTACACCTTC. Amino acids: CAWMGANYGYTF.

This chain joins TRBV5-1 and TRBJ1-1; a weak D match, TRBD1 (6 bases). Looked up from germline, CDR1 is SGHRS and CDR2 is YFSETQ. Trimming pared 0 bases from V and 0 bases from J, leaving 6 bases between. The CDR3 has 14 amino acids. CDR3 sequence: CASSLGDMNTEAFF. In DNA, the CDR3 is TGCGCCAGCAGCTTGGGGGACATGAACACTGAAGCTTTCTTT.

J is TRBJ1-5 and V is TRBV27; the match to TRBD1 covers 7 bases. After removal of 5 bases from V and 5 bases from J, the junction contained 15 bases not matched to a gene. Germline V gene sequence: CDR1 MNHEY, CDR2 SMNVEV (reference sequence). There are 17 residues in the CDR3. The CDR3 DNA reads as TGTGCCAGCAGTCTACAGGGGTCGCGGCTTGGGGATCAGCCCCAGCATTTT. Its protein is CASSLQGSRLGDQPQHF.

This clone showed up just a few times. V usage is TRBV30 and J usage is TRBJ1-1; the match to TRBD1 covers 7 bases. CDR1 is GTSNPN and CDR2 is SVGIG in the germline V gene (reference sequence). CDR3 size: 13 residues. V lost 5 bases and J lost 3; bases outside the gene matches: 6. This CDR3 is CAWERQGDTEAFF. For the CDR3, the DNA is TGTGCCTGGGAACGTCAGGGGGACACTGAAGCTTTCTTT.

The V call is TRBV28, the J call TRBJ2-5, with 7 bases identical to TRBD2. The end of the DNA fits TRBJ2-7 better, so the J call may be wrong. The CDR3 spans 11 residues. Germline V CDR1 and CDR2: MDHEN, SYDVKM. In DNA form, the CDR3 reads TGTGCCACCCGGACTAGAGACGAGCAGTACTTC. Its protein product is CATRTRDEQYF.

This chain uses TRBV5-1 with TRBJ1-1, with D possibly TRBD1 on 5 matching bases. The germline V and J ends were trimmed by 2 bases and 4 bases, with 12 bases remaining between them. CDR3 length: 14 amino acids. CDR1 SGHRS and CDR2 YFSETQ come from the germline V gene. The CDR3 DNA follows: TGCGCCAGCAGCTTCGGCAGCGGGGGCACTGAAGCTTTCTTT. Translation gives CASSFGSGGTEAFF.

Comment on this clone: The sample has other DNA sequences that encode this CDR3 too. J is TRBJ2-3 and V is TRBV4-1; TRBD1 might be the D (6 bases). Per the germline V gene, CDR1 is MGHRA and CDR2 is YSYEKL. Between the trimmed V and J ends, which lost 0 bases and 1 base, there was a span of 17 bases. CDR3 length: 18 amino acids. The DNA of the CDR3 is TGCGCCAGCAGCCAAGACTTGAGATCAGGGGTCGGCACAGATACGCAGTATTTT. This translates into CASSQDLRSGVGTDTQYF.

Written as DNA, the CDR3 is TGCGCCAGCAGCTTGACTAGCGAGGCCGGGGAGCTGTTTTTT. Protein product: CASSLTSEAGELFF. The genes are TRBV5-1 and TRBJ2-2; TRBD2 matches at 7 bases. The CDR3 is 14 amino acids. After removal of 1 base from V and 6 bases from J, the junction contained 3 bases not matched to a gene. From germline, CDR1 is SGHRS and CDR2 YFSETQ.

The V gene is TRBV2, the J gene TRBJ2-5; 11 nucleotides line up with TRBD1. With 4 bases clipped from V and 5 bases from J, the junction kept 6 bases outside the gene matches. CDR3 length equals 15 residues. The germline V gene encodes CDR1 SNHLY and CDR2 FYNNEI. The CDR3: CASSAGQGAGETQYF. The CDR3 bases are TGTGCCAGCAGTGCAGGACAGGGGGCAGGGGAGACCCAGTACTTC.

This clone was detected only once. The CDR3 nucleotides are TGTGCCAGCAGTTTACTAGCGGCAGATACGCAGTATTTT. This codes for CASSLLAADTQYF. V usage is TRBV28 and J usage is TRBJ2-3; 7 nucleotides align to TRBD2. The CDR3 spans 13 residues. From germline, CDR1 is MDHEN and CDR2 SYDVKM. With V trimmed by 2 bases and J by 4 bases, 0 bases remained unmatched.

The chain couples TRBV2 to TRBJ2-1; the match to TRBD1 covers 7 bases. V trimming: 6 bases; J trimming: 7 bases; junction bases outside the gene matches: 15. CDR1 and CDR2 from the germline V gene are SNHLY and FYNNEI. The CDR3 is 16 amino acids. The CDR3 protein is CASRPLTGLAGNEQFF. The CDR3 DNA reads TGTGCCAGCAGGCCTTTGACAGGGTTGGCAGGGAATGAGCAGTTCTTC.

This clone was seen a handful of times. The chain employs TRBV30 and TRBJ1-3; unclear D gene. Per the germline V gene, CDR1 is GTSNPN and CDR2 is SVGIG (reference sequence). The CDR3 extends over 13 amino acids. Trimming pared 0 bases from V and 4 bases from J, leaving 7 bases between. CDR3 nucleotide sequence: TGTGCCTGGAGTGTGAACAGAGGAAACACCATATATTTT. Translated: CAWSVNRGNTIYF.

V usage is TRBV6-1 and J usage is TRBJ1-5, with a tentative D call TRBD1 (6 bases). Germline V CDR1 and CDR2: MNHNS, SASEGT. Trimming cost V 0 bases and J 1 base, with 13 bases left between them. This CDR3 is built from 17 residues. DNA of the CDR3: TGTGCCAGCAGTGAAGCGAGCGGGGGGCTAAGCAATCAGCCCCAGCATTTT. It yields the protein CASSEASGGLSNQPQHF.

The table lists this clone with a few counts. The genes are TRBV7-9 and TRBJ2-1; D is possibly TRBD1 (5 bases). The CDR3 loop spans 12 amino acids. V was cut by 5 bases and J by 8 bases, with 10 bases left in between. Germline V lookup: CDR1 SEHNR, CDR2 FQNEAQ (reference sequence). The CDR3 DNA is TGTGCCAGCAGCCCGCAGGGATATGAGCAGTTCTTC. It encodes CASSPQGYEQFF.

The chain has TRBV2 and TRBJ2-1, with D perhaps matching TRBD2 (5 bases). From germline, CDR1 is SNHLY and CDR2 FYNNEI. V lost 6 bases and J lost 4, with 16 bases in between. This CDR3 has 15 amino acids. The CDR3, as DNA: TGTGCCAGCAGGGCGTCTGGCAGCGGATACAATGAGCAGTTCTTC. It is translated as CASRASGSGYNEQFF.

The chain has TRBV5-1 and TRBJ2-3; no clear D. CDR3 length equals 13 residues. Deletions cut 2 bases from V and 6 bases from J, with 10 bases between. CDR1 SGHRS and CDR2 YFSETQ come from the germline V gene. The DNA for the CDR3 is TGCGCCAGCAGCTTTGTTAGCCGGGATACGCAGTATTTT. Amino acid sequence: CASSFVSRDTQYF. Combining the CDR3 with reference TRBV5-1 and TRBJ2-3 gives the whole variable domain KAGVTQTPRYLIKTRGQQVTLSCSPISGHRSVSWYQQTPGQGLQFLFEYFSETQRNKGNFPGRFSGRQFSNSRSEMNVSTLELGDSALYLCASSFVSRDTQYFGPGTRLTVL.

V is TRBV30 and J is TRBJ2-5, with 10 bases that match TRBD2. V shed 3 bases, J shed 1 base, and the junction held 26 bases outside the gene matches. Germline CDR1 is GTSNPN and CDR2 is SVGIG (reference sequence). CDR3 size: 22 residues. CDR3 sequence reads: CAWSRWAGFGLAGESGQETQYF. The DNA of the CDR3 is TGTGCCTGGAGCCGATGGGCGGGGTTCGGGCTAGCGGGAGAGTCAGGCCAAGAGACCCAGTACTTC. Full variable domain (rest looked up from reference TRBV30 and TRBJ2-5): SQTIHQWPATLVQPVGSPLSLECTVEGTSNPNLYWYRQAAGRGLQLLFYSVGIGQISSEVPQNLSASRPQDRQFILSSKKLLLSDSGFYLCAWSRWAGFGLAGESGQETQYFGPGTRLLVL.

This chain connects TRBV19 to TRBJ2-3; TRBD1 matches 8 bases. Germline lookup yields CDR1 LNHDA and CDR2 SQIVND (reference sequence). The CDR3 runs 15 residues. The junction had 9 bases not matched to a gene; V was cut back by 6 bases and J by 4 bases. CDR3 sequence reads: CASSFGQGEADTQYF. Written as DNA, the CDR3 is TGTGCCAGTAGCTTCGGACAGGGTGAGGCAGATACGCAGTATTTT.

J is TRBJ2-7 and V is TRBV19; 8 nucleotides line up with TRBD1. The length of the CDR3 is 14 residues. V shed 7 bases, J shed 2 bases, and the junction held 7 bases outside the gene matches. Germline CDR1 reads LNHDA; CDR2 reads SQIVND (reference sequence). In DNA, the CDR3 is TGTGCCAGTACCCGGGACAGGTCTACCTACGAGCAGTACGTC. Translation gives CASTRDRSTYEQYV.

The CDR3 nucleotides are TGTGCCAGCTCACCACAATCTTCGGGACTCAGCTCCTACGAGCAGTACTTC. Its protein product is CASSPQSSGLSSYEQYF. The genes are TRBV18 and TRBJ2-7; the D gene is possibly TRBD2 (6 bases). The CDR3 sequence is 17 residues long. Germline V gene data show CDR1 as KGHSH and CDR2 as LQKENI. Between the trimmed V and J ends, which lost 1 base and 0 bases, there was a span of 16 bases.

The gene calls are TRBV5-1 and TRBJ2-3, with 8 nucleotides matching TRBD2. CDR1 SGHRS and CDR2 YFSETQ come from the germline V gene. J was trimmed by 3 bases and V by 0 bases; bases with no gene match: 6. The CDR3 is made up of 16 amino acids. The CDR3 DNA reads as TGCGCCAGCAGCTTGGTCTTGACTAGCGAGACAGATACGCAGTATTTT. Protein: CASSLVLTSETDTQYF.

The V gene is TRBV28, the J gene TRBJ1-4; 11 nucleotides line up with TRBD1. V lost 7 bases, J lost 7 bases, and 5 bases stayed unmatched. This CDR3 has 14 amino acids. Germline V lookup: CDR1 MDHEN, CDR2 SYDVKM. CDR3 sequence: CASNLGQGAEKLFF. The CDR3 coding sequence is TGTGCCAGCAACCTCGGACAGGGGGCTGAAAAACTGTTTTTT.

V is TRBV20-1 and J is TRBJ1-1; perhaps TRBD1 as D (6 bases). This CDR3 contains 11 residues. The germline V gene has CDR1 DFQATT and CDR2 SNEGSKA (reference sequence). Trimming stripped 6 bases from V and 8 bases from J, with 13 bases between. CDR3 protein: CSARDIGEAFF. The CDR3 coding sequence is TGCAGTGCCCGGGACATCGGGGAAGCTTTCTTT.

This clone was picked up one time. The chain is built from TRBV27 and TRBJ2-1; 8 nucleotides agree with TRBD1. Germline V gene data show CDR1 as MNHEY and CDR2 as SMNVEV (reference sequence). This CDR3 has 17 amino acids. The junction had 11 bases not matched to a gene; V was cut back by 4 bases and J by 3 bases. DNA for the CDR3: TGTGCCAGCAGTTCCCTCAGGGGGACAGGAGACTACAATGAGCAGTTCTTC. Protein: CASSSLRGTGDYNEQFF.

The chain has TRBV5-8 and TRBJ1-2, with unresolved D. Germline V gene lookup returns CDR1 SGHTS and CDR2 YDEGEE. This CDR3 has 13 residues. The ends were cut back, 0 bases at V and 4 bases at J, with 7 bases in the middle. This chain's CDR3 is CASSLGGVYGYTF. CDR3 nucleotide sequence: TGTGCCAGCAGCTTGGGGGGAGTCTATGGCTACACCTTC.

Details on this clone: The same CDR3 is also encoded by other DNA sequences in this sample. This sequence joins TRBV5-1 and TRBJ1-4, with a possible D match to TRBD1 (5 bases). V lost 4 bases and J 3 bases, leaving 13 bases between the germline ends. CDR1 is SGHRS and CDR2 is YFSETQ in the germline V gene. There are 15 residues in the CDR3. CDR3 protein: CASSPSGSANEKLFF. In nucleotides, the CDR3 is TGCGCCAGCAGCCCATCAGGGTCCGCTAATGAAAAACTGTTTTTT.

The V and J genes are TRBV28 and TRBJ2-3; D might be TRBD1 (5 bases). The V end was cut by 6 bases, the J end by 9 bases, with 13 bases between. This CDR3 spans 12 amino acids. CDR1 is MDHEN, CDR2 SYDVKM, per germline. CDR3 amino acids: CASSRALRTQYF. The CDR3 DNA sequence: TGTGCCAGCAGCAGGGCCCTGCGGACGCAGTATTTT.

This clone was observed a few times. The chain carries TRBV2 and TRBJ1-2, with D possibly matching TRBD1 (6 bases). Trimming removed 7 bases at V and 8 bases at J, with 17 bases between. This CDR3 contains 13 residues. Germline V gene lookup returns CDR1 SNHLY and CDR2 FYNNEI. The CDR3 DNA follows: TGTGCCAGCAAAAGGGACACGGGGGGGGGCTACACCTTC. Residues: CASKRDTGGGYTF.

CDR3 in amino acids: CASGGQMDTEAFF. The CDR3 nucleotides read TGTGCCAGCGGGGGACAGATGGACACTGAAGCTTTCTTT. The V and J genes are TRBV7-2 and TRBJ1-1; TRBD1 matches 7 bases. The V gene end was trimmed by 8 bases and the J gene end by 3 bases; junction bases not matched to a gene: 6. The CDR3 contains 13 residues. CDR1 is SGHTA, CDR2 FQGNSA, per germline.

The chain uses TRBV7-2 and TRBJ2-3; 7 bases agree with TRBD2. This CDR3 region has 14 residues. After removal of 5 bases from V and 4 bases from J, the junction contained 6 bases not matched to a gene. Germline V lookup: CDR1 SGHTA, CDR2 FQGNSA. The CDR3 DNA follows: TGTGCCAGCAGCATCGGACTAGACCCAGATACGCAGTATTTT. This codes for CASSIGLDPDTQYF.